One sample yielded the 8 T cell receptor beta chains listed below, sequenced in a study of cytomegalovirus exposure and HLA in healthy donors. PCR employed 60 Vbeta and 13 Jbeta primers. The method was immunoSEQ multiplex PCR; TCRdb's version includes in-frame clones alone and lacks a portion of them. Altogether 250,000 to 350,000 clones are present, roughly 90% being singletons, with the ten largest covering roughly 4%. Sequenced: PBMCs. The receptor source for this set is a man aged 40-50 years in good health and CMV-seropositive.

This clone was seen a single time. V is TRBV7-8 and J is TRBJ2-7, with 10 bases fitting TRBD2. The trim removed 4 bases at V and 2 bases at J, leaving 5 bases unmatched. The CDR3 is 15 amino acids. Germline CDR1 and CDR2: SGHVS and FQNEAQ. In DNA, the CDR3 is TGTGCCAGCAGCTCCTCTAGCGGGAGAGCCTACGAGCAGTACTTC. This gives the protein CASSSSSGRAYEQYF.

The V gene is TRBV7-3, the J gene TRBJ2-7; TRBD1 matches 10 bases. V was pared by 2 bases and J by 2 bases, with 0 bases of the junction left unmatched. The CDR3 has 14 amino acids. Germline V gene sequence: CDR1 SGHTA, CDR2 FQGTGA. The CDR3 is CASSLDRGPYEQYF. DNA of the CDR3: TGTGCCAGCAGCTTAGACAGGGGGCCCTACGAGCAGTACTTC.

J is TRBJ1-5 and V is TRBV7-9, with TRBD1 matching 8 bases. The CDR3 consists of 13 residues. The V gene's germline CDR1 is SEHNR and CDR2 FQNEAQ (reference sequence). The CDR3 nucleotides read TGTTCCGTCAAGGACAGGGAAGGGCAGCCCCAGCATTTT. Protein: CSVKDREGQPQHF.

The V gene is TRBV27, the J gene TRBJ1-2; tentatively, D is TRBD1 (5 bases). The germline V and J ends were trimmed by 6 bases and 4 bases, with 18 bases remaining between them. Germline V CDR1 and CDR2: MNHEY, SMNVEV (reference sequence). The CDR3 sequence is 15 residues long. The CDR3 is CASSPQDTLLYGYTF. Here the CDR3 DNA reads TGTGCCAGCAGCCCACAGGACACTTTGCTCTATGGCTACACCTTC.

The rearrangement uses TRBV7-3 and TRBJ2-7; 8 positions match TRBD1. Germline values: CDR1 SGHTA, CDR2 FQGTGA. This CDR3 region has 14 residues. V lost 6 bases to trimming and J lost 0 bases; unmatched junction nucleotides: 4. The CDR3 sequence: CASRYRGTSYEQYF. CDR3 sequence (DNA): TGTGCCAGCAGGTACAGGGGGACCTCCTACGAGCAGTACTTC.

The chain couples TRBV18 to TRBJ1-1; D remains unclear. CDR1 and CDR2 (germline): KGHSH, LQKENI. The length of the CDR3 is 12 residues. Trimming cost V 4 bases and J 5 bases, with 8 bases left between them. CDR3 nucleotide sequence: TGTGCCAGCTCACTTGTAGATACTGAAGCTTTCTTT. Translated: CASSLVDTEAFF.

The chain joins TRBV9 to TRBJ2-3, with TRBD2 matching over 7 bases. CDR1 and CDR2 from the germline V gene are SGDLS and YYNGEE. V dropped 2 bases and J dropped 4; count of bases not matched to a gene: 7. The CDR3 length is 15 residues. Here the CDR3 DNA reads TGTGCCAGCAGCGTGGCCGGGACTACGGCAGATACGCAGTATTTT. This encodes CASSVAGTTADTQYF.

The CDR3 coding sequence is TGTGCCAGTAGTGTCGGGACTAGCGGAATCTACAATGAGCAGTTCTTC. Amino acids: CASSVGTSGIYNEQFF. The rearrangement links TRBV19 to TRBJ2-1; 11 bases are a match to TRBD2. Germline V gene data show CDR1 as LNHDA and CDR2 as SQIVND (reference sequence). There are 16 residues in the CDR3. V shed 5 bases, J shed 3 bases, and the junction held 6 bases outside the gene matches.